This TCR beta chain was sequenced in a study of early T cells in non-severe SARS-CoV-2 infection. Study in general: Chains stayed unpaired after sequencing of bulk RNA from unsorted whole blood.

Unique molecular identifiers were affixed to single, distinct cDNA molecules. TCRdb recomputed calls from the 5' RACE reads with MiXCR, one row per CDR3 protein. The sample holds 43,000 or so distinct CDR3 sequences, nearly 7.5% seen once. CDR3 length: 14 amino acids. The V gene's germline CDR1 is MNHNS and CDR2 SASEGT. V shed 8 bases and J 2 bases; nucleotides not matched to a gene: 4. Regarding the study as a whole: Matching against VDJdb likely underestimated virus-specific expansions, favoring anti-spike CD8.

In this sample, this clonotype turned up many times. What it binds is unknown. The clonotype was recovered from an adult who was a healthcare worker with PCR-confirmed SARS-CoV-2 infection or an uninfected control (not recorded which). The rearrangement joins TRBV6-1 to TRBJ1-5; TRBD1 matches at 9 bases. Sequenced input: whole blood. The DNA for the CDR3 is TGTGCCAGCTCGGACAGGGGAGGCAATCAGCCCCAGCATTTT. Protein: CASSDRGGNQPQHF.